The clone carrying this T cell receptor beta chain occurred a few times. What it binds is unknown. Constant-segment-primed 5'RACE gave TCR alpha and TCR beta cDNA libraries with sample barcodes and UMIs. TCRdb re-called the 5' RACE reads with MiXCR, one entry per CDR3 protein. This table holds about 190,000 distinct CDR3 sequences, under 30% found once. This specimen comes from a study of T-cell memory formation after mild COVID-19. Turning to the study itself: TCR clusters mostly belonged to single donors. Notes on the study in general: Pre-infection memory harbored some responding clones, suggesting cross-reactive memory joined.

V was pared by 6 bases and J by 4 bases, with 16 bases between. This CDR3 comprises 15 residues. The sequencing input was PBMCs or a T cell subset sorted from them (not recorded which). V usage is TRBV12-3 or TRBV12-4 and J usage is TRBJ2-1; unclear D gene. This sequence originates from an adult woman who had mild COVID-19 (a few samples of this study predate the infection). Cell type and time point are not known. The CDR3 DNA sequence: TGTGCCAGCAGCGGCTGGTTAGTAACGTACAATGAGCAGTTCTTC. This translates into CASSGWLVTYNEQFF.